This T cell receptor (beta chain) was obtained from a study of shared T cell receptors in the human thymus. The V end lost 0 bases, the J end lost 7 bases, and 13 bases lay between the germline ends. From germline, CDR1 is MNHEY and CDR2 SVGAGI. There are 15 residues in the CDR3. Clones were read by immunoSEQ multiplex PCR, and TCRdb kept only the in-frame ones, dropping some. The sample lists 600,000 to 900,000 clones, 80% to 90% occurring once. This sample was also put to use in a study of human thymus T cells. From that second work: The sample donors, healthy Finnish infants, were having corrective surgery for congenital heart defects. Resections removed during corrective heart surgery provided the thymus tissue used. Thymic and blood repertoires seemed to show skewed V and J gene use. Related research has reported that thymic repertoires overlap highly among unrelated individuals.

V usage is TRBV6-5 and J usage is TRBJ1-3; D remains ambiguous. The sequenced sample was thymocytes. The source of this sequence is a girl under three years old with a congenital heart defect. The CDR3 loop reads CASSYSGGRGNTIYF. The CDR3 DNA reads TGTGCCAGCAGTTACTCTGGTGGGAGAGGGAACACCATATATTTT.